The 4 T cell receptor beta chains in this list originate from one sample, sequenced in a study of blood T cells in healthy people across ages. Primers used in a second PCR of about 6 to 11 cycles were a sample-barcoded 5' primer and a J-beta primer mix. TCRdb reprocessed the 5' RACE reads via MiXCR and lists one record per CDR3 protein. The data contain approximately 2,000,000 distinct CDR3 sequences, more than 35% of them singletons. Input material: blood. These receptors all stem from a human donor in good health.

The chain joins TRBV9 to TRBJ2-1, with a possible D match to TRBD1 (5 bases). V was pared by 3 bases and J by 6 bases, with 16 bases between. Looked up from germline, CDR1 is SGDLS and CDR2 is YYNGEE. The CDR3 runs 15 residues. CDR3 loop: CASSAGQIRANEQFF. The CDR3 DNA reads TGTGCCAGCAGCGCCGGCCAGATCAGGGCCAATGAGCAGTTCTTC.

As to this clonotype: One end of the junction varies from germline; a read error may be responsible. The chain carries TRBV5-1 and TRBJ2-5, with 13 bases aligning to TRBD2. The germline V gene encodes CDR1 SGHRS and CDR2 YFSETQ. CDR3 length equals 16 residues. The CDR3 nucleotides read TGTGCCAGCAGCTCCCGACTAGCGGGGGGAATAGAGACCCAGTACTTC. It translates to CASSSRLAGGIETQYF.

The sample holds a few counts of this clonotype. V gene TRBV7-9 combines with J gene TRBJ1-1; the D is unclear. CDR1 and CDR2 from the germline V gene are SEHNR and FQNEAQ (reference sequence). The CDR3 consists of 12 residues. Trimming took 5 bases from V and 11 from J, leaving 15 bases between them. The CDR3, as DNA: TGTGCCAGCAGCCAGCCGACGCTTGGGGCTTTCTTT. Residues: CASSQPTLGAFF.

This clonotype occurred a few times. V usage is TRBV29-1 and J usage is TRBJ1-2; D is unclear. V dropped 4 bases and J dropped 8 bases, with 11 bases sitting between them. Germline V lookup: CDR1 SQVTM, CDR2 ANQGSEA. The CDR3 loop spans 11 amino acids. CDR3 DNA: TGCAGCGTTGGCGGAGGTGGCGGCTACACCTTC. Translation gives CSVGGGGGYTF.